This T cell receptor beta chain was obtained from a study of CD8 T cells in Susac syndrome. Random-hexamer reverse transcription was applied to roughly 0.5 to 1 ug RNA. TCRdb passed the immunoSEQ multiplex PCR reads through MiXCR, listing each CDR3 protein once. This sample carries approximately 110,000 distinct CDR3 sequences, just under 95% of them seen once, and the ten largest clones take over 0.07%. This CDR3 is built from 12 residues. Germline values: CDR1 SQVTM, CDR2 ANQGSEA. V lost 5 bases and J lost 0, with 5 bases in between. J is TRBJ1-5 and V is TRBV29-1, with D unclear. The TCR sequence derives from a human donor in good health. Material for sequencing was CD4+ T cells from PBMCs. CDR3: CSVWDSNQPQHF. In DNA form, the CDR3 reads TGCAGCGTTTGGGATAGCAATCAGCCCCAGCATTTT.